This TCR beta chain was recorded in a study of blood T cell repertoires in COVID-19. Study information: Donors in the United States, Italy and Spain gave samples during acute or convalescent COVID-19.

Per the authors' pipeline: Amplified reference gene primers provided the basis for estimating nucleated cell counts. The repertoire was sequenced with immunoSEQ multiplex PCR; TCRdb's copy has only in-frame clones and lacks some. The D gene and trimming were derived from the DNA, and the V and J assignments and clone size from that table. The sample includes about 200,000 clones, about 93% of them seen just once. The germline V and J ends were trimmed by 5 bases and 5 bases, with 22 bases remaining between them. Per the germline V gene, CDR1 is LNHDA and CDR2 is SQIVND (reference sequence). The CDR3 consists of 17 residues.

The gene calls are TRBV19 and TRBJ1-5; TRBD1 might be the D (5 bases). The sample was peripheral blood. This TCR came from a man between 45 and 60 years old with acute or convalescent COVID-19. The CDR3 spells CASSSSGAYYSHQPQHF. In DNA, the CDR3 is TGTGCCAGTAGTTCAAGCGGGGCCTATTATAGTCATCAGCCCCAGCATTTT.